This record looks at one TCR beta chain sequence and its context. Its matching antigen is unknown. The sample originates from a study of CD8 T cells in Susac syndrome. Through negative isolation, CD4+ and CD8+ T cells were obtained, while TEMRA cells were enriched using FACS. Notes on the study in general: It was acknowledged in the study that its TCR sequencing and HLA analysis involved a relatively small number of individuals. Clonal expansion did not appear in Susac syndrome CD4+ T cell repertoires.

With random hexamers, reverse transcription was performed on about 0.45 to 1 ug of RNA. Using its own MiXCR run on the immunoSEQ multiplex PCR reads, TCRdb lists one record per CDR3 protein. This table holds over 150,000 distinct CDR3 sequences, about 96% found once. This CDR3 region has 11 residues. Trimming took 6 bases from V and 4 from J, leaving 6 bases between them. The germline CDR1 and CDR2 sequences are MNHEY and SVGEGT. Sequenced: CD4+ T cells from PBMCs. The chain carries TRBV6-2 or TRBV6-3 and TRBJ2-5; unclear D gene. This sequence originates from a human donor with Susac syndrome. The CDR3 nucleotides are TGTGCCAGCAGGAGAGGAGAGACCCAGTACTTC. Translated, it gives CASRRGETQYF.